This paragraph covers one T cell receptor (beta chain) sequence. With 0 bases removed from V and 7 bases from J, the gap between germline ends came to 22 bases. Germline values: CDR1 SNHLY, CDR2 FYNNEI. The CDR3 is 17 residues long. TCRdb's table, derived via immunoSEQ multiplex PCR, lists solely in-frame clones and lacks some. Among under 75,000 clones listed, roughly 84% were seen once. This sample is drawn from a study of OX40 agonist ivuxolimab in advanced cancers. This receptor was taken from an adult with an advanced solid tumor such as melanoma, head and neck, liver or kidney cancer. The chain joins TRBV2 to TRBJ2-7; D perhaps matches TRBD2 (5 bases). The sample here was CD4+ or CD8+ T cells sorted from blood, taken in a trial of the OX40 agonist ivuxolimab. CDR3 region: CASSEAHLRGGRVEQYF. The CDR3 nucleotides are TGTGCCAGCAGTGAAGCGCACCTAAGAGGAGGCCGGGTGGAGCAGTACTTC.